These 16 T cell receptor beta chains share one sample of origin, sequenced in a study of T-cell memory formation after mild COVID-19. TCRdb independently ran MiXCR on the 5' RACE reads; one entry per CDR3 protein. Of hundreds of thousands of distinct CDR3 sequences listed, about 15% are singletons. The material sequenced was PBMCs or a T cell subset sorted from them (not recorded which). Receptor source: a man younger than 35 who had mild COVID-19 (a few samples of this study predate the infection). Cell type and time point are not known.

J is TRBJ1-3 and V is TRBV29-1; D is unresolved. CDR3 length equals 14 residues. Deletions cut 6 bases from V and 4 bases from J, with 16 bases between. CDR1 and CDR2 (germline): SQVTM, ANQGSEA. The CDR3 loop reads CSVTTGAWGNTIYF. Here the CDR3 DNA reads TGCAGCGTGACGACGGGAGCATGGGGAAACACCATATATTTT.

The V call is TRBV6-2 or TRBV6-3, the J call TRBJ2-2; D unresolved. Deletions cut 0 bases from V and 0 bases from J, with 2 bases between. The CDR3 is made up of 14 amino acids. Germline CDR1 and CDR2: MNHEY and SVGEGT. The CDR3 loop is CASSYSPNTGELFF. The CDR3 region has the DNA TGTGCCAGCAGTTACTCTCCGAACACCGGGGAGCTGTTTTTT.

This clonotype was detected a few times. The chain is built from TRBV4-1 and TRBJ1-5; no firm D call. This CDR3 has 16 amino acids. The V gene lost 4 bases and the J gene lost 2 bases, with 15 bases spanning the gap. The germline gives CDR1 MGHRA, CDR2 YSYEKL. The CDR3 DNA sequence: TGCGCCAGCAGCCTCGCAGGTCCTGATGGCAATCAGCCCCAGCATTTT. Amino acid sequence: CASSLAGPDGNQPQHF.

V and J are TRBV18 and TRBJ2-5; 8 bases fit TRBD2. The CDR3 is 14 amino acids. The V and J ends lost 3 bases and 5 bases, in that order; junction bases with no gene match: 5. Germline V gene lookup returns CDR1 KGHSH and CDR2 LQKENI. The CDR3 DNA follows: TGTGCCAGCTCACCTAGGACTAGCAGGGAGACCCAGTACTTC. Translated: CASSPRTSRETQYF.

This clonotype was recorded at least ten times. The chain joins TRBV28 to TRBJ2-1; D remains ambiguous. This CDR3 contains 11 residues. Trimming took 3 bases from V and 9 from J, leaving 6 bases between them. Germline CDR1 and CDR2: MDHEN and SYDVKM. The CDR3 is CASSFLGEQFF. Written as DNA, the CDR3 is TGTGCCAGCAGTTTCCTGGGTGAGCAGTTCTTC.

The V and J genes are TRBV4-1 and TRBJ1-1, with D unclear. This CDR3 comprises 15 residues. Per the germline V gene, CDR1 is MGHRA and CDR2 is YSYEKL. V lost 3 bases to trimming and J lost 3 bases, with 14 bases between them. CDR3 in DNA: TGCGCCAGCAGCCATGCGGGGAGGGAGGACACTGAAGCTTTCTTT. It encodes CASSHAGREDTEAFF.

The chain links TRBV7-2 to TRBJ1-1, with D unresolved. Deletions cut 5 bases from V and 1 base from J, with 14 bases between. The CDR3 has 15 amino acids. Germline assignment: CDR1 SGHTA and CDR2 FQGNSA. CDR3 coding DNA: TGTGCCAGCAGCCCACGGGAGGGAACGAACACTGAAGCTTTCTTT. This codes for CASSPREGTNTEAFF.

In this sample, this clonotype turned up a few times. V gene TRBV3-1 combines with J gene TRBJ2-3; D is undetermined. The CDR3 spans 13 residues. Trimming shortened V by 0 bases and J by 3 bases, and 4 bases separated the two germline ends. The germline V gene has CDR1 LGHDT and CDR2 YNNKEL (reference sequence). In DNA form, the CDR3 reads TGTGCCAGCAGCCAAGATATTACAGATACGCAGTATTTT. Protein: CASSQDITDTQYF.

This chain connects TRBV7-9 to TRBJ1-1; maybe TRBD1 (5 bases). The length of the CDR3 is 17 residues. Trimming took off 5 bases at V and 3 bases at J, with 22 bases between the two ends. Germline CDR1 SEHNR, CDR2 FQNEAQ (reference sequence). CDR3: CASSPAVLQEGHTEAFF. As DNA, the CDR3 is TGTGCCAGCAGCCCGGCCGTTCTTCAGGAGGGGCACACTGAAGCTTTCTTT.

This clonotype occurred a few times. This chain connects TRBV20-1 to TRBJ2-2; 8 nucleotides align to TRBD1. This CDR3 has 12 residues. Trimming at V came to 8 bases and at J to 6 bases, leaving 5 bases not matched to a gene. Germline V CDR1 and CDR2: DFQATT, SNEGSKA (reference sequence). CDR3 nucleotide sequence: TGCAGTCACTCACAGGGGGCCGGGGAGCTGTTTTTT. Its protein is CSHSQGAGELFF.

In this sample, this clonotype turned up many times. The genes are TRBV7-2 and TRBJ2-3; D is ambiguous. The germline gives CDR1 SGHTA, CDR2 FQGNSA. Trimming removed 1 base at V and 1 base at J, with 9 bases between. The CDR3 contains 15 residues. CDR3 nucleotides: TGTGCCAGCAGCTTAGTAGTGTTCGGCACAGATACGCAGTATTTT. Protein sequence: CASSLVVFGTDTQYF.

The V gene is TRBV7-6, the J gene TRBJ2-5, with D perhaps TRBD2 (7 bases). CDR3 length equals 17 residues. Per the germline V gene, CDR1 is SGHVS and CDR2 is FNYEAQ. V lost 5 bases and J lost 5, with 24 bases in between. CDR3 sequence: CASSRITRLRGRETQYF. CDR3 DNA sequence: TGTGCCAGCAGCCGGATTACGCGCCTGCGGGGGCGGGAGACCCAGTACTTC. The variable domain in full, completed from reference TRBV7-6 and TRBJ2-5, reads GAGVSQSPRYKVTKRGQDVALRCDPISGHVSLYWYRQALGQGPEFLTYFNYEAQQDKSGLPNDRFSAERPEGSISTLTIQRTEQRDSAMYRCASSRITRLRGRETQYFGPGTRLLVL.

This clonotype was recorded at least ten times. The chain uses TRBV3-1 and TRBJ2-5; D is possibly TRBD2 (5 bases). CDR3 size: 11 residues. Trimming stripped 7 bases from V and 5 bases from J, with 8 bases between. Germline V gene data show CDR1 as LGHDT and CDR2 as YNNKEL (reference sequence). In nucleotides, the CDR3 is TGTGCCAGCATCAGAGGGGAGACCCAGTACTTC. This translates into CASIRGETQYF.

The chain links TRBV5-1 to TRBJ2-7, with 8 bases that match TRBD2. Germline CDR1 and CDR2: SGHRS and YFSETQ. V gave up 0 bases and J gave up 9 bases; unmatched junction bases: 8. This CDR3 is 14 amino acids long. The CDR3 DNA reads TGCGCCAGCAGCTTGGCTGGGCGGGGGGCTCGGCAGTACGTC. This encodes CASSLAGRGARQYV.

The V and J genes are TRBV6-1 and TRBJ2-3, with 8 bases that match TRBD1. Per germline, CDR1 MNHNS and CDR2 SASEGT. J was trimmed by 6 bases and V by 5 bases; bases with no gene match: 10. The CDR3 sequence is 15 residues long. The CDR3 nucleotides are TGTGCCAGCAGTCTTTGGACAGGGAGTACGGATACGCAGTATTTT. Translated, it gives CASSLWTGSTDTQYF.

There are a few counts of this clonotype. The chain combines TRBV29-1 with TRBJ1-5, with a tentative D call TRBD1 (6 bases). Germline V CDR1 and CDR2: SQVTM, ANQGSEA. Between the trimmed V and J ends, which lost 6 bases and 1 base, there was a span of 16 bases. The CDR3 spans 15 residues. CDR3 DNA: TGCAGCGTCGTTATCTCGGGGGCCAGCAATCAGCCCCAGCATTTT. This translates into CSVVISGASNQPQHF.